One sample yielded the 27 T cell receptor beta chains listed below, sequenced in a study of resident and recirculating memory T cells in vitiligo. Repertoires were generated with immunoSEQ multiplex PCR, while TCRdb's copy carries only in-frame clones and drops some. The sample holds tens of thousands of clones, approximately 90% seen once. The sequenced sample was blood. These receptors were collected from a male donor with vitiligo.

A single count supports this clone. This rearrangement joins TRBV19 to TRBJ2-6, with a weak D call TRBD1 (7 bases). The V end was cut by 8 bases, the J end by 2 bases, with 10 bases between. Germline values: CDR1 LNHDA, CDR2 SQIVND (reference sequence). The CDR3 contains 14 residues. The CDR3 region is CASGRGAGANVLTF. Written as DNA, the CDR3 is TGTGCCAGTGGCAGGGGGGCTGGGGCCAACGTCCTGACTTTC.

The rearrangement joins TRBV10-3 to TRBJ2-6; D is uncertain. V dropped 8 bases and J dropped 3 bases, with 14 bases sitting between them. Germline loops: CDR1 ENHRY, CDR2 SYGVKD. The CDR3 consists of 15 residues. CDR3 loop: CAILNPGLGANVLTF. CDR3 nucleotides: TGTGCCATCCTTAACCCAGGTCTTGGGGCCAACGTCCTGACTTTC.

V gene TRBV5-1 combines with J gene TRBJ1-1, with 8 bases lining up with TRBD1. The CDR3 contains 15 residues. The ends lost 0 bases at V and 1 base at J; junction bases unmatched: 2. CDR1 is SGHRS and CDR2 is YFSETQ in the germline V gene. The CDR3 reads CASSLVTGANTEAFF. In DNA, the CDR3 is TGCGCCAGCAGCTTGGTGACAGGGGCGAACACTGAAGCTTTCTTT.

V gene TRBV19 combines with J gene TRBJ1-5; the match to TRBD1 covers 10 bases. The germline gives CDR1 LNHDA, CDR2 SQIVND (reference sequence). The CDR3 spans 15 residues. After removal of 10 bases from V and 2 bases from J, the junction contained 8 bases not matched to a gene. CDR3 in amino acids: CATGQGDIGNQPQHF. For the CDR3, the DNA is TGTGCCACCGGACAGGGGGATATCGGCAATCAGCCCCAGCATTTT.

The chain joins TRBV5-1 to TRBJ2-3, with 9 bases fitting TRBD2. The CDR3 consists of 14 residues. Germline V gene lookup returns CDR1 SGHRS and CDR2 YFSETQ. The V segment lost 3 bases and the J segment 2 bases; nucleotides outside the gene matches: 1. The CDR3 sequence is CASSSGLATDTQYF. The CDR3 coding sequence is TGCGCCAGCAGCTCGGGACTAGCCACAGATACGCAGTATTTT.

The V call is TRBV5-4, the J call TRBJ1-1; no clear D gene. Germline CDR1 and CDR2: SGHNT and YYREEE (reference sequence). The V end was cut by 5 bases, the J end by 0 bases, with 11 bases between. CDR3 length: 14 residues. The CDR3 sequence: CASSTGGLNTEAFF. The CDR3 bases are TGTGCCAGCAGTACCGGCGGCCTGAACACTGAAGCTTTCTTT.

The genes are TRBV6-5 and TRBJ1-3; tentative D call: TRBD1 (6 bases). The CDR3 is 15 amino acids. The V end lost 5 bases, the J end lost 1 base, and 12 bases lay between the germline ends. In germline, CDR1 is MNHEY, CDR2 SVGAGI. The CDR3 region is CASSLGQLSGNTIYF. CDR3 coding DNA: TGTGCCAGCAGTCTCGGACAGCTTTCTGGAAACACCATATATTTT.

This clone was counted ten times or more. This chain connects TRBV15 to TRBJ2-1, with 10 bases matching TRBD1. CDR3 length: 16 amino acids. V lost 5 bases to trimming and J lost 5 bases; unmatched junction nucleotides: 9. Germline V gene lookup returns CDR1 LNHNV and CDR2 YYDKDF (reference sequence). The CDR3 DNA is TGTGCCACCAGCTTACGGGACAGGGGCTGGGACAATGAGCAGTTCTTC. Its translation: CATSLRDRGWDNEQFF.

V and J are TRBV5-1 and TRBJ1-2, with 7 bases matching TRBD1. The germline V gene encodes CDR1 SGHRS and CDR2 YFSETQ. The V and J ends lost 2 bases and 8 bases, in that order; junction bases with no gene match: 6. The CDR3 is made up of 13 amino acids. CDR3 residues: CASSLSGGEGYTF. In DNA, the CDR3 is TGCGCCAGCAGCTTATCAGGGGGTGAAGGCTACACCTTC.

The V call is TRBV18, the J call TRBJ2-1, with 15 positions matching TRBD2. Per the germline V gene, CDR1 is KGHSH and CDR2 is LQKENI. The CDR3 extends over 18 amino acids. Unmatched junction bases numbered 6, after V lost 1 base and J lost 5 bases. The CDR3 here is CASSPLGLAGGTHNEQFF. Here the CDR3 DNA reads TGTGCCAGCTCACCACTGGGACTAGCGGGGGGCACTCACAATGAGCAGTTCTTC.

J is TRBJ2-7 and V is TRBV10-3; TRBD2 agrees at 7 bases. The CDR3 has 14 amino acids. V was clipped by 8 bases and J by 5 bases; unmatched bases: 12. In germline, CDR1 is ENHRY, CDR2 SYGVKD. DNA of the CDR3: TGTGCCATCGGGGAGGGCCTTGACGGGGACGAGCAGTACTTC. Translated: CAIGEGLDGDEQYF.

The gene calls are TRBV4-3 and TRBJ2-3; 8 nucleotides agree with TRBD2. CDR3 length equals 18 residues. Unmatched junction bases numbered 10, after V lost 0 bases and J lost 2 bases. Germline V gene data show CDR1 as LGHNA and CDR2 as YSLEER. The CDR3: CASSQDLTAGANTDTQYF. For the CDR3, the DNA is TGCGCCAGCAGCCAAGATCTAACAGCGGGGGCTAACACAGATACGCAGTATTTT.

V usage is TRBV19 and J usage is TRBJ1-4; possibly TRBD1 for D (6 bases). Deletions cut 7 bases from V and 8 bases from J, with 14 bases between. The CDR3 consists of 13 residues. CDR1 is LNHDA, CDR2 SQIVND, per germline (reference sequence). The CDR3 sequence is CASTDRLREKLFF. The DNA of the CDR3 is TGTGCCAGTACTGACAGGTTAAGGGAAAAACTGTTTTTT.

This sequence joins TRBV2 and TRBJ1-1, with TRBD1 identical over 9 bases. Germline V gene sequence: CDR1 SNHLY, CDR2 FYNNEI. V lost 6 bases and J lost 1; bases outside the gene matches: 6. CDR3 length: 15 amino acids. CDR3 DNA: TGTGCCAGCAGGCGAGGGACAGGGAAGAACACTGAAGCTTTCTTT. This gives the protein CASRRGTGKNTEAFF.

This chain's CDR3 is CASSARTAVSSGYTF. As DNA, the CDR3 is TGTGCCAGCAGCGCCAGGACAGCCGTATCGAGCGGCTACACCTTC. The chain recombines TRBV7-8 with TRBJ1-2; tentative D call: TRBD1 (6 bases). The CDR3 spans 15 residues. Trimming shortened V by 5 bases and J by 8 bases, and 21 bases separated the two germline ends. Germline V gene data show CDR1 as SGHVS and CDR2 as FQNEAQ.

The CDR3 is CASSVGVEGQETQYF. The CDR3 bases are TGTGCCAGCAGCGTAGGGGTGGAGGGCCAAGAGACCCAGTACTTC. The rearrangement uses TRBV9 and TRBJ2-5, with D possibly TRBD2 on 6 matching bases. From germline, CDR1 is SGDLS and CDR2 YYNGEE. V lost 0 bases to trimming and J lost 1 base, with 10 bases between them. The CDR3 consists of 15 residues.

The rearrangement links TRBV20-1 to TRBJ2-7; tentative D call: TRBD2 (6 bases). Germline assignment: CDR1 DFQATT and CDR2 SNEGSKA (reference sequence). CDR3 length equals 11 residues. The CDR3, as DNA: TGCACCCGGGACTTCCGGTACGAGCAGTACTTC. Its protein is CTRDFRYEQYF.

The V and J genes are TRBV29-1 and TRBJ1-2, with unresolved D. The CDR3 consists of 19 residues. Germline values: CDR1 SQVTM, CDR2 ANQGSEA. Trimming pared 4 bases from V and 2 bases from J, leaving 29 bases between. CDR3 bases: TGCAGCGTTGGACCGGAACACCGGGAAGGTAGCGGGGAGAACTATGGCTACACCTTC. Amino acids: CSVGPEHREGSGENYGYTF.

The chain recombines TRBV4-1 with TRBJ2-7; TRBD2 matches 7 bases. Trimming cost V 3 bases and J 4 bases; bases outside gene matches: 9. There are 15 residues in the CDR3. CDR1 is MGHRA, CDR2 YSYEKL, per germline. CDR3 nucleotide sequence: TGCGCCAGCAGCCAGCCGGGACTACCGCCTTACGAGCAGTACTTC. Its translation is CASSQPGLPPYEQYF.

CDR3 sequence reads: CASSQDRQGGAGQPQHF. Here the CDR3 DNA reads TGCGCCAGCAGCCAAGATCGGCAAGGAGGGGCGGGTCAGCCCCAGCATTTT. The chain links TRBV4-3 to TRBJ1-5; D is possibly TRBD1 (5 bases). The V gene lost 0 bases and the J gene lost 6 bases, with 18 bases spanning the gap. In germline, CDR1 is LGHNA, CDR2 YSLEER. The CDR3 covers 17 residues.

The chain joins TRBV5-1 to TRBJ1-5, with TRBD1 as a possible D gene (6 bases). Germline CDR1 and CDR2: SGHRS and YFSETQ. This CDR3 contains 15 residues. V lost 4 bases, J lost 3 bases, and 14 bases lay in between. The CDR3: CASSPRAGDNQPQHF. CDR3 in DNA: TGCGCCAGCAGCCCCCGGGCAGGGGACAATCAGCCCCAGCATTTT.

This chain connects TRBV7-2 to TRBJ1-3; D gene uncertain. CDR1 is SGHTA and CDR2 is FQGNSA in the germline V gene. V shed 3 bases and J shed 2 bases, with 5 bases lying between them. The CDR3 sequence is 13 residues long. As DNA, the CDR3 is TGTGCCAGCAGCTTTTATGCTGGAAACACCATATATTTT. This encodes CASSFYAGNTIYF.

CDR3: CASSRDRNEKLFF. The CDR3 DNA sequence: TGCGCCAGCAGCCGGGACAGGAATGAAAAACTGTTTTTT. The V call is TRBV4-3, the J call TRBJ1-4; 8 nucleotides align to TRBD1. Germline lookup yields CDR1 LGHNA and CDR2 YSLEER. This CDR3 is built from 13 residues. Germline trimming cut 4 bases from V and 5 bases from J; bases unmatched to any gene: 0.

The chain recombines TRBV9 with TRBJ2-7; possible D gene TRBD2, 5 bases. CDR1 is SGDLS, CDR2 YYNGEE, per germline. V lost 2 bases to trimming and J lost 0 bases, with 12 bases between them. The CDR3 loop spans 15 amino acids. This CDR3 reads CASSVAVGSSYEQYF. CDR3 in DNA: TGTGCCAGCAGCGTCGCTGTTGGGAGCTCCTACGAGCAGTACTTC.

The V and J genes are TRBV5-5 and TRBJ1-1, with TRBD1 as a possible D gene (6 bases). The CDR3 totals 17 residues. Per germline, CDR1 SGHKS and CDR2 YYEKEE (reference sequence). Deletions cut 2 bases from V and 5 bases from J, with 22 bases between. In nucleotides, the CDR3 is TGTGCCAGCAGCTTTCCAGCAGGGGTATTGGGTCGAACTGAAGCTTTCTTT. Translation: CASSFPAGVLGRTEAFF.

The chain combines TRBV7-2 with TRBJ1-1; D unclear. The CDR3 loop spans 13 amino acids. V lost 1 base to trimming and J lost 10 bases, with 13 bases between them. Germline values: CDR1 SGHTA, CDR2 FQGNSA. CDR3 DNA: TGTGCCAGCAGCTTAGAGGAGGGCCTCCCAGCTTTCTTT. Its translation is CASSLEEGLPAFF.

V gene TRBV19 combines with J gene TRBJ1-5, with D possibly being TRBD1 (6 bases). Trimming pared 4 bases from V and 9 bases from J, leaving 16 bases between. The CDR3 totals 14 residues. Germline assignment: CDR1 LNHDA and CDR2 SQIVND (reference sequence). CDR3 DNA: TGTGCCAGTAGTAAAGGGGGAGGGTGGGCGCCCCAGCATTTT. This gives the protein CASSKGGGWAPQHF.